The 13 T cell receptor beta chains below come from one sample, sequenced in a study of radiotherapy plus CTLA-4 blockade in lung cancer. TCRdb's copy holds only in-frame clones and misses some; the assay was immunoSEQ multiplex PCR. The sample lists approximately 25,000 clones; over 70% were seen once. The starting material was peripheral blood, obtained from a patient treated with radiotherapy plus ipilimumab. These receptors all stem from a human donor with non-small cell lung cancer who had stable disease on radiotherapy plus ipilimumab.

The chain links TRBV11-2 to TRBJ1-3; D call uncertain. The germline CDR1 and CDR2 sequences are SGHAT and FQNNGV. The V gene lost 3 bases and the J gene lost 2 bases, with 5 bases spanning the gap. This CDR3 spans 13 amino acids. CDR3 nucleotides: TGTGCCAGCAGCTTCCCCACTGGAAACACCATATATTTT. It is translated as CASSFPTGNTIYF.

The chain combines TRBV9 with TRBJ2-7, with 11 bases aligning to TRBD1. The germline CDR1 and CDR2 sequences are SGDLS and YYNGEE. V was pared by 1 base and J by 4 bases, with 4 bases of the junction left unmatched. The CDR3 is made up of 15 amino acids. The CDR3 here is CASSVYGTGGYEQYF. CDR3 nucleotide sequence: TGTGCCAGCAGCGTATACGGGACAGGGGGATACGAGCAGTACTTC. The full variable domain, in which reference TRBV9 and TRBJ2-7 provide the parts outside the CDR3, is DSGVTQTPKHLITATGQRVTLRCSPRSGDLSVYWYQQSLDQGLQFLIQYYNGEERAKGNILERFSAQQFPDLHSELNLSSLELGDSALYFCASSVYGTGGYEQYFGPGTRLTVT.

CDR3 protein: CASSYPQGLSGYGYTF. The CDR3 DNA sequence: TGTGCCAGCAGTTACCCGCAGGGGCTCTCAGGCTATGGCTACACCTTC. The chain uses TRBV6-6 and TRBJ1-2, with D possibly being TRBD1 (6 bases). V was trimmed by 2 bases and J by 4 bases, leaving 17 bases between them. Germline V gene data show CDR1 as MNHNY and CDR2 as SVGAGI (reference sequence). This CDR3 is built from 16 residues.

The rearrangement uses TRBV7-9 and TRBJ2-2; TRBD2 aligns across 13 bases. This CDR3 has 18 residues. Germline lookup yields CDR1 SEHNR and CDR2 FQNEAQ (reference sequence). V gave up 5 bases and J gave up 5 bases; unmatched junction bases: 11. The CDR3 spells CASSARTSGSIGTGELFF. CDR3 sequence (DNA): TGTGCCAGCAGCGCTCGGACTAGCGGGAGCATAGGAACCGGGGAGCTGTTTTTT. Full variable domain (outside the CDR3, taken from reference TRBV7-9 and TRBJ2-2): DTGVSQNPRHKITKRGQNVTFRCDPISEHNRLYWYRQTLGQGPEFLTYFQNEAQLEKSRLLSDRFSAERPKGSFSTLEIQRTEQGDSAMYLCASSARTSGSIGTGELFFGEGSRLTVL.

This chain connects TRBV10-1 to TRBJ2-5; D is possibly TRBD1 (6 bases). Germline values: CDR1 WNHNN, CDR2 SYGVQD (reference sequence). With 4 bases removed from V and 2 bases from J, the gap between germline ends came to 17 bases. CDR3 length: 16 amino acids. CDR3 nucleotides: TGCGCCAGCAGTGCAGGTTCAGGGGCCGGACAAGAGACCCAGTACTTC. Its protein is CASSAGSGAGQETQYF.

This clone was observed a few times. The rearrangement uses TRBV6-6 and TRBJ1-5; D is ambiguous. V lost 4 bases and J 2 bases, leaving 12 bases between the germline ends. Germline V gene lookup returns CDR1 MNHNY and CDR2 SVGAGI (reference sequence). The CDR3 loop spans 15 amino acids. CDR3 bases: TGTGCCAGCAGTTCCCCCTCGGCGGGCAATCAGCCCCAGCATTTT. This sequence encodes CASSSPSAGNQPQHF.

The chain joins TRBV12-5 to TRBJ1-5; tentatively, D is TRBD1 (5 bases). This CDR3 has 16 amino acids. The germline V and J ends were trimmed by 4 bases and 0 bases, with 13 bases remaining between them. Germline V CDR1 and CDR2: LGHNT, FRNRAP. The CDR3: CASGSPGGGSNQPQHF. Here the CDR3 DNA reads TGTGCTAGTGGTTCCCCGGGGGGAGGTAGCAATCAGCCCCAGCATTTT.

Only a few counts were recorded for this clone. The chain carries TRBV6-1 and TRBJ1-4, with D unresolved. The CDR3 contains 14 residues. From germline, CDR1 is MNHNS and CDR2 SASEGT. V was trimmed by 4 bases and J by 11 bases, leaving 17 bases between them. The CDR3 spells CASSAMLREVKLFF. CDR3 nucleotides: TGTGCCAGCAGTGCAATGCTCCGGGAGGTCAAACTGTTTTTT.

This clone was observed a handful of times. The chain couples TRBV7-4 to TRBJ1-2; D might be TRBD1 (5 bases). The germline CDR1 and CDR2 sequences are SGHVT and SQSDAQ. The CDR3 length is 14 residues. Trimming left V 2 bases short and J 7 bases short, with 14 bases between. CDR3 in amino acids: CASSLSGGSSGYTF. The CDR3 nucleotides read TGTGCCAGCAGCTTAAGTGGGGGGAGCAGTGGCTACACCTTC.

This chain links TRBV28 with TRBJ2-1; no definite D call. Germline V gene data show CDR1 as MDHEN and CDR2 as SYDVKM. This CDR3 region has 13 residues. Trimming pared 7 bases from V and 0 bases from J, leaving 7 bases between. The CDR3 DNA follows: TGTGCCAGCACCCCTACCTCCTACAATGAGCAGTTCTTC. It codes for CASTPTSYNEQFF.

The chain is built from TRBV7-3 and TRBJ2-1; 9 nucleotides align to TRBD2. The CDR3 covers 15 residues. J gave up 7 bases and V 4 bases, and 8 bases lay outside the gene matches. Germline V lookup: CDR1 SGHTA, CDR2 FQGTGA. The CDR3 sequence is CASSSVAGVGNEQFF. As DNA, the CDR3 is TGTGCCAGCAGCTCAGTAGCGGGAGTAGGGAATGAGCAGTTCTTC.

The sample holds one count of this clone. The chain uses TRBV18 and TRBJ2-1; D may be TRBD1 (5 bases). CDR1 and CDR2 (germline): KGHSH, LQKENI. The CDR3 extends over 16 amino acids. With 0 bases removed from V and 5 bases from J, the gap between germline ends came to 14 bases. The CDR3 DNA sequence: TGTGCCAGCTCACCACCGAACCAGGGAAGTAACAATGAGCAGTTCTTC. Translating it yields CASSPPNQGSNNEQFF.

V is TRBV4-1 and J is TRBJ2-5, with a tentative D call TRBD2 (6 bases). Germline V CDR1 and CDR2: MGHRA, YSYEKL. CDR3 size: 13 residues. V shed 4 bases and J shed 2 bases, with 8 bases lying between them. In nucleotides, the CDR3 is TGCGCCAGCAGCCGGGGACTTCAAGAGACCCAGTACTTC. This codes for CASSRGLQETQYF.